The sequence of this T cell receptor (beta chain) was determined in a study of blood T cell repertoires in COVID-19 (dated by TCRdb to 2020 to 2021). The study in broad terms: The collaborator samples originated in the United States, Italy and Spain and spanned the acute and convalescent phases of COVID-19. The prospective study material was composed of cDNA or gDNA derived from T cells, B-cell-depleted T cells, or PBMCs. The samples were drawn from the first 160 participants of the ongoing ImmuneRACE study and from 950 to 1,500 subjects provided by 6 global collaborators. Where HLA class I and class II types were available, the types were taken from metadata supplied by the sample provider, not from assay-based typing. Nearly every sample came with metadata listing a de-identified subject ID, COVID-19 status, age in years and sex. The repertoires were made available in a free public database intended to serve as a resource for research on the immune response to SARS-CoV-2. Subjects who had been exposed to COVID-19, were actively infected with it, or had recovered from it provided the deeply sampled blood TCRbeta repertoires that made up the dataset.

The junction carries 7 bases between V and J, which are trimmed by 2 bases and 3 bases respectively. Taken from the germline V gene, the CDR1 and CDR2 loops are SGHVS and FQNEAQ. From its cysteine to its phenylalanine, the CDR3 spans 13 amino acids. Only the CDR3 region is kept as DNA, spanning 39 bases read in frame from base 1. One collaborating source in Seattle enrolled patients while the patients were actively infected and followed the patients over time throughout the course of disease. The collaborating institutions used their own protocols to collect whole blood in K2EDTA tubes. For TCRbeta analysis, collaborators shipped samples in one of three forms: frozen whole blood, isolated PBMCs, or DNA extracted from either of those sample types. TCRbeta CDR3 regions were amplified from genomic DNA using the immunoSEQ Assay, a bias-controlled multiplex PCR. As for the authors' bioinformatics: Within the assay, amplification of reference gene primers was used to estimate how many nucleated cells each sample contained. To quantify the absolute abundance of each unique TCRbeta CDR3 rearrangement, sequence reads were collapsed and filtered. For each sample, productive Simpson clonality was calculated as the square root of Simpson's diversity index across productive rearrangements. The table was pulled from immuneACCESS by TCRdb, which kept in-frame rearrangements only. Such tables lose some clones; where checked, under half of the loss comes from unresolved V genes, and the rest has no known cause. That table furnishes V, J and clone size, whereas the DNA furnished D and trimming. A total of 150,000 to 200,000 clones appear in this sample, about 85% of them only once. In total, the top ten clones hold approximately 7% of the sample.

What the authors observed across the whole study: The amount of clinical and demographic metadata varied by source and participant and was provided uncurated.

With respect to this clone: Its target antigen remains unknown. No per-base quality is available; no much larger clone lies one base away.

The chain is encoded by TRBV7-8 joined to TRBJ1-2, with the D gene not clear enough to name. The sequencing sample was made of peripheral blood. This receptor was identified in an elderly man with COVID-19, enrolled during active disease. The CDR3 has the sequence CASSLRVDYGYTF. The nucleotide sequence is given as TGTGCCAGCAGCTTACGAGTGGACTATGGCTACACCTTC.